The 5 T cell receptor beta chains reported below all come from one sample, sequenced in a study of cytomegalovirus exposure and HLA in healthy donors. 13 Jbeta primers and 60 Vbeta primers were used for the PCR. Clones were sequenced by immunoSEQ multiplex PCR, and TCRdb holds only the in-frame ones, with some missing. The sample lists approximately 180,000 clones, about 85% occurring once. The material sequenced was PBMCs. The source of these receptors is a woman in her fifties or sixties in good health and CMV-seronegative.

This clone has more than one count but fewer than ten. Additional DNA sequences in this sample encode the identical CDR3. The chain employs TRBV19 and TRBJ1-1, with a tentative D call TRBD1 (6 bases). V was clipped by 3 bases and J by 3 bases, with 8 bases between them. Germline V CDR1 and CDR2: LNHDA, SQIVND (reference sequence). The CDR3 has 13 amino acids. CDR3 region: CASSIKGDTEAFF. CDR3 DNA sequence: TGTGCCAGTAGTATCAAGGGGGACACTGAAGCTTTCTTT.

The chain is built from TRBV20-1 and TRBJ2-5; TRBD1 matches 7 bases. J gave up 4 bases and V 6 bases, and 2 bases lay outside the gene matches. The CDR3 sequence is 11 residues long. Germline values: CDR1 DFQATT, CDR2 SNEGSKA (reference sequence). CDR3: CSARTGETQYF. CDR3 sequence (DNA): TGCAGTGCGCGGACAGGAGAGACCCAGTACTTC.

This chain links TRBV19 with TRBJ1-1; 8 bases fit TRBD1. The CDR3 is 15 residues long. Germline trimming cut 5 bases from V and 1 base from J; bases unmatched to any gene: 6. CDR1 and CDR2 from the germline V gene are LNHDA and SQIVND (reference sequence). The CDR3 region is CASSLRGQANTEAFF. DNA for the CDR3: TGTGCCAGTAGTCTACGGGGACAGGCGAACACTGAAGCTTTCTTT.

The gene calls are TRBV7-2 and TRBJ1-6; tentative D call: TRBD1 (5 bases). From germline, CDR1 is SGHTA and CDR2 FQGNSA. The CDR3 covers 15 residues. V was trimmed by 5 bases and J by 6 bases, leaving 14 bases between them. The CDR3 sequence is CASSPHRIANSPLHF. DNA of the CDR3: TGTGCCAGCAGCCCGCACAGGATCGCTAATTCACCCCTCCACTTT.

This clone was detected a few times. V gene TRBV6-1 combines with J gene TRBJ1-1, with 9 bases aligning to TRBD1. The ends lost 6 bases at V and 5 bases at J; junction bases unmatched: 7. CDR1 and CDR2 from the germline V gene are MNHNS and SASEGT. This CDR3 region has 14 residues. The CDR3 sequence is CASSQRTGDTEAFF. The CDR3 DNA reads TGTGCCAGCAGCCAAAGGACAGGGGATACTGAAGCTTTCTTT.